The subject of this entry is one TCR beta chain. Here immunoSEQ multiplex PCR was the method, and the copy in TCRdb shows in-frame clones only, minus some. The repertoire holds around 500,000 clones, 75% to 90% seen once, with under 4% in the top ten. The length of the CDR3 is 16 residues. The junction had 5 bases not matched to a gene; V was cut back by 0 bases and J by 1 base. Germline loops: CDR1 SGHDT, CDR2 YYEEEE. These data belong to a study of blood T cell repertoires in COVID-19. The chain employs TRBV5-6 and TRBJ1-2; the match to TRBD1 covers 8 bases. This receptor was identified in a human donor in a cohort sampled during active COVID-19. Sample: peripheral blood. The CDR3 spells CASSLVGTGVNYGYTF. Written as DNA, the CDR3 is TGTGCCAGCAGCTTGGTGGGGACAGGTGTTAACTATGGCTACACCTTC.